What follows are 29 T cell receptor beta chains derived from one specimen sequenced in a study of shared clonotypes between healthy human individuals. Terminally differentiated effector memory CD45RA+ cells were excluded from the naive CD8 cells, which were CD45RO-negative and positively selected for CCR7. Only in-frame clones appear in the TCRdb table, and some are missing; sequencing was by immunoSEQ multiplex PCR. This repertoire shows under 2,000,000 clones, less than 95% found once; its top ten account for 1.2%. The sample was naive CD8+ T cells sorted from blood. The source is a man aged 18 to 30 in good health.

This chain joins TRBV6-4 and TRBJ2-7; TRBD1 aligns across 11 bases. After removal of 10 bases from V and 6 bases from J, the junction contained 11 bases not matched to a gene. Germline assignment: CDR1 MRHNA and CDR2 SNTAGT. This CDR3 has 14 residues. CDR3 sequence (DNA): TGTGCCACCAGCCCGGGGACAGGGGGATTCGAGCAGTACTTC. It encodes CATSPGTGGFEQYF.

The chain employs TRBV4-1 and TRBJ1-5, with D possibly being TRBD1 (6 bases). CDR1 and CDR2 (germline): MGHRA, YSYEKL. V was shortened by 0 bases and J by 7 bases, with 16 bases between the two germline ends. The CDR3 spans 16 residues. The CDR3 loop is CASSQEARGQGQPQHF. The CDR3 nucleotides read TGCGCCAGCAGCCAAGAAGCCAGGGGCCAAGGACAGCCCCAGCATTTT.

This chain links TRBV27 with TRBJ2-1, with 9 bases lining up with TRBD2. The germline V gene has CDR1 MNHEY and CDR2 SMNVEV (reference sequence). The CDR3 is 15 amino acids. V dropped 2 bases and J dropped 7; count of bases not matched to a gene: 6. CDR3 sequence reads: CASSLRASGVNEQFF. The CDR3 bases are TGTGCCAGCAGTTTACGTGCTAGCGGGGTAAATGAGCAGTTCTTC.

The rearrangement links TRBV7-9 to TRBJ2-7; 7 positions agree with TRBD1. The germline CDR1 and CDR2 sequences are SEHNR and FQNEAQ (reference sequence). This CDR3 has 13 residues. DNA of the CDR3: TGTGCCAGCAGCTTAGGACAGGGACCTACACCTCGAGTC. Protein: CASSLGQGPTPRV.

The rearrangement joins TRBV5-1 to TRBJ1-1; 9 bases match TRBD1. This CDR3 has 15 residues. Per germline, CDR1 SGHRS and CDR2 YFSETQ. V lost 4 bases, J lost 0 bases, and 4 bases stayed unmatched. The CDR3: CASSQGQGMNTEAFF. DNA of the CDR3: TGCGCCAGCAGCCAGGGACAGGGAATGAACACTGAAGCTTTCTTT. The full variable domain, in which reference TRBV5-1 and TRBJ1-1 provide the parts outside the CDR3, is KAGVTQTPRYLIKTRGQQVTLSCSPISGHRSVSWYQQTPGQGLQFLFEYFSETQRNKGNFPGRFSGRQFSNSRSEMNVSTLELGDSALYLCASSQGQGMNTEAFFGQGTRLTVV.

This chain uses TRBV2 with TRBJ2-2, with D possibly TRBD2 on 6 matching bases. Germline lookup yields CDR1 SNHLY and CDR2 FYNNEI. The CDR3 runs to 14 residues. V dropped 6 bases and J dropped 6 bases, with 14 bases sitting between them. CDR3 sequence (DNA): TGTGCCAGCAGCAACCCGGAGGGGCCCGGGGAGCTGTTTTTT. Translating gives CASSNPEGPGELFF.

J is TRBJ2-1 and V is TRBV5-6; 7 nucleotides match TRBD2. This CDR3 spans 14 amino acids. Germline V gene sequence: CDR1 SGHDT, CDR2 YYEEEE. V lost 4 bases to trimming and J lost 8 bases; unmatched junction nucleotides: 9. CDR3 residues: CASSLGDYGDEQFF. The CDR3 nucleotides read TGTGCCAGCAGCCTAGGGGACTACGGCGATGAGCAGTTCTTC.

The chain uses TRBV6-6 and TRBJ2-1; TRBD2 matches 12 bases. The CDR3 covers 16 residues. The germline V gene encodes CDR1 MNHNY and CDR2 SVGAGI (reference sequence). V was clipped by 2 bases and J by 7 bases; unmatched bases: 6. CDR3 sequence reads: CASSYALAGGPNEQFF. The CDR3 DNA follows: TGTGCCAGCAGTTACGCGCTAGCGGGAGGGCCGAATGAGCAGTTCTTC.

The rearrangement uses TRBV28 and TRBJ1-4; the D gene is possibly TRBD1 (6 bases). The CDR3 consists of 17 residues. The V gene's germline CDR1 is MDHEN and CDR2 SYDVKM. Trimming removed 3 bases from V and 8 bases from J, with 22 bases in between. Written as DNA, the CDR3 is TGTGCCAGCAGTTTTGTTGTGGAGGGCAGGGGATGGGAAAAACTGTTTTTT. This gives the protein CASSFVVEGRGWEKLFF.

The rearrangement joins TRBV6-5 to TRBJ2-7; D is perhaps TRBD2 (7 bases). The CDR3 has 14 residues. CDR1 MNHEY and CDR2 SVGAGI come from the germline V gene. Trimming shortened V by 7 bases and J by 0 bases, and 13 bases separated the two germline ends. The chain's CDR3 is CASTSGEGSYEQYF. The CDR3 bases are TGTGCCAGCACTTCAGGGGAGGGCTCCTACGAGCAGTACTTC.

The rearrangement joins TRBV7-9 to TRBJ2-3; 11 nucleotides agree with TRBD1. The CDR3 loop spans 15 amino acids. After removal of 4 bases from V and 6 bases from J, the junction contained 6 bases not matched to a gene. The germline gives CDR1 SEHNR, CDR2 FQNEAQ (reference sequence). DNA for the CDR3: TGTGCCAGCAGCTCGGACAGGGGGCGCGGGGATACGCAGTATTTT. Amino acid sequence: CASSSDRGRGDTQYF.

The chain carries TRBV10-2 and TRBJ2-3; 11 positions agree with TRBD2. The CDR3 loop spans 18 amino acids. Germline CDR1 and CDR2: WSHSY and SAAADI. The junction had 8 bases not matched to a gene; V was cut back by 3 bases and J by 0 bases. The CDR3 nucleotides are TGCGCCAGCAGTGAACTAGCGGGGGACCTTTCTAGCACAGATACGCAGTATTTT. This encodes CASSELAGDLSSTDTQYF.

This rearrangement joins TRBV2 to TRBJ2-7; TRBD2 aligns across 10 bases. This CDR3 has 16 residues. The germline V gene encodes CDR1 SNHLY and CDR2 FYNNEI. V lost 3 bases to trimming and J lost 2 bases; unmatched junction nucleotides: 7. CDR3 loop: CASSDTGTSVTYEQYF. As DNA, the CDR3 is TGTGCCAGCAGTGATACCGGGACTAGCGTAACCTACGAGCAGTACTTC.

The rearrangement joins TRBV28 to TRBJ2-1; the D is unclear. The germline gives CDR1 MDHEN, CDR2 SYDVKM. The CDR3 runs to 16 residues. Trimming took off 5 bases at V and 0 bases at J, with 14 bases between the two ends. CDR3 sequence: CASSTGWESSYNEQFF. As DNA, the CDR3 is TGTGCCAGCAGTACCGGTTGGGAAAGCTCCTACAATGAGCAGTTCTTC. Based on the CDR3 plus reference TRBV28 and TRBJ2-1, the full variable domain is DVKVTQSSRYLVKRTGEKVFLECVQDMDHENMFWYRQDPGLGLRLIYFSYDVKMKEKGDIPEGYSVSREKKERFSLILESASTNQTSMYLCASSTGWESSYNEQFFGPGTRLTVL.

The rearrangement uses TRBV6-1 and TRBJ1-5, with D perhaps matching TRBD1 (6 bases). The CDR3 runs 15 residues. Germline assignment: CDR1 MNHNS and CDR2 SASEGT. V lost 1 base and J lost 4, with 11 bases in between. CDR3: CASSEDIQGNQPQHF. Here the CDR3 DNA reads TGTGCCAGCAGTGAAGACATTCAGGGGAATCAGCCCCAGCATTTT.

The V and J genes are TRBV5-1 and TRBJ2-5; 10 bases agree with TRBD2. Germline assignment: CDR1 SGHRS and CDR2 YFSETQ. The CDR3 extends over 16 amino acids. V was pared by 0 bases and J by 7 bases, with 9 bases of the junction left unmatched. Here the CDR3 DNA reads TGCGCCAGCAGCTTGGAGGCTAGCGGGGGCTGGGGGACCCAGTACTTC. Translated, it gives CASSLEASGGWGTQYF.

V usage is TRBV5-4 and J usage is TRBJ1-6; D call uncertain. CDR1 is SGHNT and CDR2 is YYREEE in the germline V gene (reference sequence). The CDR3 loop spans 14 amino acids. Trimming left V 0 bases short and J 7 bases short, with 8 bases between. CDR3 sequence: CASSLGPENSPLHF. CDR3 nucleotide sequence: TGTGCCAGCAGCTTGGGGCCGGAAAATTCACCCCTCCACTTT. Full variable domain (remainder filled in from reference TRBV5-4 and TRBJ1-6): ETGVTQSPTHLIKTRGQQVTLRCSSQSGHNTVSWYQQALGQGPQFIFQYYREEENGRGNFPPRFSGLQFPNYSSELNVNALELDDSALYLCASSLGPENSPLHFGNGTRLTVT.

The CDR3 DNA reads TGTGCCAGCAGTTACTCATGGCGGGACTCCTACGAGCAGTACTTC. Its protein product is CASSYSWRDSYEQYF. This sequence joins TRBV6-5 and TRBJ2-7; D is possibly TRBD2 (6 bases). This CDR3 has 15 amino acids. The germline CDR1 and CDR2 sequences are MNHEY and SVGAGI. V dropped 0 bases and J dropped 0 bases, with 9 bases sitting between them.

Regarding this clone: At the DNA level, this CDR3 is encoded by other sequences in the same sample as well. CDR3 in DNA: TGTGCCAGCAGCGTAGCTCCAGGGAACGAGCAGTACTTC. Translation: CASSVAPGNEQYF. The chain joins TRBV9 to TRBJ2-7, with D possibly TRBD1 on 5 matching bases. The germline V gene encodes CDR1 SGDLS and CDR2 YYNGEE. Trimming cost V 0 bases and J 5 bases, with 9 bases left between them. This CDR3 is built from 13 residues.

This clone appeared once. This rearrangement joins TRBV6-1 to TRBJ1-2; D might be TRBD1 (5 bases). The CDR3 covers 13 residues. Germline V gene lookup returns CDR1 MNHNS and CDR2 SASEGT. V was pared by 6 bases and J by 6 bases, with 14 bases between. CDR3 in amino acids: CASSHLGGDGYTF. The CDR3 nucleotides are TGTGCCAGCAGCCACTTGGGGGGGGATGGCTACACCTTC.

Concerning this clone: A much larger clone lies a single base off, so this may be a read error. This same CDR3 is encoded by further DNA sequences in the sample. The V gene is TRBV10-2, the J gene TRBJ2-7, with D uncertain. The CDR3 is made up of 11 amino acids. Per germline, CDR1 WSHSY and CDR2 SAAADI. The V gene lost 2 bases and the J gene lost 5 bases, with 4 bases spanning the gap. The CDR3: CASSEGHEQYF. The CDR3 region has the DNA TGCGCCAGCAGTGAGGGGCACGAGCAGTACTTC.

The chain is built from TRBV7-9 and TRBJ2-5; unclear D gene. V was pared by 2 bases and J by 4 bases, with 14 bases between. CDR3 length: 15 residues. CDR1 is SEHNR and CDR2 is FQNEAQ in the germline V gene (reference sequence). Here the CDR3 reads CASSLPARERETQYF. For the CDR3, the DNA is TGTGCCAGCAGCTTACCAGCCAGAGAGAGAGAGACCCAGTACTTC.

The V and J genes are TRBV7-9 and TRBJ2-7, with 8 bases lining up with TRBD1. Trimming took 5 bases from V and 3 from J; bases not matched to a gene: 9. Germline V gene lookup returns CDR1 SEHNR and CDR2 FQNEAQ (reference sequence). The CDR3 is made up of 15 amino acids. CDR3 sequence (DNA): TGTGCCAGCAGCCGCCGGACAGGGACGAACTACGAGCAGTACTTC. This encodes CASSRRTGTNYEQYF.

A single count supports this clone. The V call is TRBV9, the J call TRBJ2-7; a possible D gene is TRBD2 (6 bases). Germline lookup yields CDR1 SGDLS and CDR2 YYNGEE. The V end lost 6 bases, the J end lost 0 bases, and 16 bases lay between the germline ends. The CDR3 consists of 15 residues. The CDR3 loop is CASTPDGSDSYEQYF. The DNA for the CDR3 is TGTGCCAGCACGCCAGACGGGAGCGACTCCTACGAGCAGTACTTC.

The rearrangement links TRBV5-1 to TRBJ2-7, with D uncertain. The CDR3 extends over 12 amino acids. The V end was cut by 4 bases, the J end by 2 bases, with 7 bases between. CDR1 and CDR2 from the germline V gene are SGHRS and YFSETQ. The CDR3 loop reads CASSPRAYEQYF. CDR3 DNA: TGCGCCAGCAGCCCCCGGGCCTACGAGCAGTACTTC.

The rearrangement uses TRBV11-3 and TRBJ2-7; TRBD1 matches 7 bases. This CDR3 is built from 15 residues. Germline V gives CDR1 SGHNT, CDR2 YENEEA. V shed 5 bases, J shed 3 bases, and the junction held 10 bases outside the gene matches. DNA of the CDR3: TGTGCCAGCAGCCAACAGGGGTCTGAACTCTACGAGCAGTACTTC. It translates to CASSQQGSELYEQYF.

This clone was counted once. This sequence joins TRBV29-1 and TRBJ2-7; possible D gene TRBD1, 7 bases. Germline CDR1 reads SQVTM; CDR2 reads ANQGSEA. Trimming stripped 4 bases from V and 0 bases from J, with 13 bases between. The CDR3 extends over 14 amino acids. The CDR3 DNA sequence: TGCAGCGTTGGGGCGGGACAGAGCTCCTACGAGCAGTACTTC. It encodes CSVGAGQSSYEQYF.

This clone was observed a single time. J is TRBJ2-5 and V is TRBV6-5; D might be TRBD2 (5 bases). Germline-derived CDR1 and CDR2 are MNHEY and SVGAGI. V was pared by 2 bases and J by 2 bases, with 12 bases between. The CDR3 loop spans 15 amino acids. Written as DNA, the CDR3 is TGTGCCAGCAGTTACGCTCCGGGATCACAAGAGACCCAGTACTTC. This encodes CASSYAPGSQETQYF.

In regard to this clone: Other nucleotide sequences from this sample produce the same CDR3. The chain carries TRBV5-4 and TRBJ2-7; D is possibly TRBD1 or TRBD2 (5 bases each). This CDR3 has 13 residues. Germline V gene data show CDR1 as SGHNT and CDR2 as YYREEE (reference sequence). The V end was cut by 1 base, the J end by 3 bases, with 8 bases between. This chain's CDR3 is CASSLRDGYEQYF. In nucleotides, the CDR3 is TGTGCCAGCAGCTTGCGGGACGGCTACGAGCAGTACTTC.